Following are 12 T cell receptor beta chains from one sample sequenced in a study of spatial heterogeneity in lung cancer. The study's findings and limits: The study found that expanded intratumoral alpha and beta TCR counts tracked tumor mutation counts.

The antigens of these receptors remain unknown. TCRdb independently ran MiXCR on the 5' RACE reads; one entry per CDR3 protein. The table shows some 16,000 distinct CDR3 sequences, with about 6.7% occurring only once. The sample's time point: sample taken at primary tumor resection. The sample here was lung tumor tissue, taken at surgery. These receptors all come from a female donor with early-stage non-small cell lung cancer.

This clonotype is classed as medium-sized (0.01 to 0.1%). A library made for alpha chains picked up this beta chain off target, so its size means little. The rearrangement links TRBV5-1 to TRBJ2-7; possible D gene TRBD1, 6 bases. Trimming left V 4 bases short and J 3 bases short, with 14 bases between. Germline lookup yields CDR1 SGHRS and CDR2 YFSETQ. The CDR3 covers 14 residues. The CDR3 region is CASSPGPGDYEQYF. DNA of the CDR3: TGCGCCAGCAGCCCGGGACCAGGGGACTACGAGCAGTACTTC.

By share of the sample, this clonotype is medium-sized (0.01 to 0.1%). This beta chain slipped into a library made for alpha chains as a stray read, so its size is not meaningful. V usage is TRBV7-8 and J usage is TRBJ1-6; TRBD1 is a possible D gene (5 bases). CDR1 and CDR2 from the germline V gene are SGHVS and FQNEAQ. V gave up 1 base and J gave up 9 bases, with 16 bases separating them. The CDR3 spans 16 residues. The CDR3 protein is CASSLGPGTAISPLHF. The CDR3 DNA follows: TGTGCCAGCAGCTTAGGCCCCGGGACGGCAATTTCACCCCTCCACTTT.

This clonotype was seen repeatedly, ten times or more. This beta chain is a stray read from a library made for alpha chains; its abundance is not meaningful. The chain employs TRBV5-1 and TRBJ1-2, with 10 nucleotides matching TRBD1. Germline V CDR1 and CDR2: SGHRS, YFSETQ. Trimming cost V 0 bases and J 8 bases; bases outside gene matches: 10. There are 16 residues in the CDR3. The CDR3 DNA reads TGCGCCAGCAGCTTGGACCAAAGGGACAGGGGAGGAGGCTACACCTTC. It yields the protein CASSLDQRDRGGGYTF.

This clonotype showed up just a few times. Little can be read into the size of this beta chain, an off-target read in a library designed for alpha chains. The V gene is TRBV6-6, the J gene TRBJ2-3; the D is unclear. V was pared by 2 bases and J by 2 bases, with 8 bases between. There are 14 residues in the CDR3. CDR1 MNHNY and CDR2 SVGAGI come from the germline V gene (reference sequence). CDR3 sequence reads: CASSYLLNTDTQYF. CDR3 DNA: TGTGCCAGCAGTTACCTGCTTAACACAGATACGCAGTATTTT.

This clonotype occurred many times. This beta chain is an unintended read in a library built for alpha chains; its size means little. The chain carries TRBV20-1 and TRBJ2-5; 7 nucleotides line up with TRBD2. The CDR3 extends over 14 amino acids. CDR1 is DFQATT and CDR2 is SNEGSKA in the germline V gene (reference sequence). The V segment lost 4 bases and the J segment 2 bases; nucleotides outside the gene matches: 7. The CDR3 nucleotides read TGCAGTGCTAAAGCGGGGTTAGGTCAAGAGACCCAGTACTTC. Protein sequence: CSAKAGLGQETQYF.

This clonotype was counted ten times or more. This beta chain appears as a stray read in a library generated for alpha chains; its size is not informative. This chain joins TRBV29-1 and TRBJ1-2; D remains ambiguous. Trimming cost V 4 bases and J 2 bases, with 5 bases left between them. CDR1 is SQVTM and CDR2 is ANQGSEA in the germline V gene. There are 11 residues in the CDR3. This chain's CDR3 is CSVGENYGYTF. As DNA, the CDR3 is TGCAGCGTTGGCGAAAACTATGGCTACACCTTC.

Regarding this clonotype: The library was built for alpha chains, so this beta chain is an off-target read and its size means little. This chain links TRBV19 with TRBJ2-3, with 7 bases identical to TRBD1. Trimming took 4 bases from V and 7 from J; bases not matched to a gene: 8. The CDR3 has 14 residues. The V gene's germline CDR1 is LNHDA and CDR2 SQIVND (reference sequence). The chain's CDR3 is CASSTTGSGHTQYF. DNA for the CDR3: TGTGCCAGTAGTACGACAGGGTCAGGGCATACGCAGTATTTT.

This clonotype appeared many times. Because this beta chain is a stray read in a library intended to capture alpha chains, its abundance should not be given much weight. V usage is TRBV6-1 and J usage is TRBJ1-5; no definite D call. V lost 0 bases to trimming and J lost 2 bases, with 8 bases between them. Germline V gene data show CDR1 as MNHNS and CDR2 as SASEGT. The CDR3 runs to 15 residues. The CDR3 DNA sequence: TGTGCCAGCAGTGAAGCCCTATTTCGCAATCAGCCCCAGCATTTT. Translation gives CASSEALFRNQPQHF.

This clonotype was picked up a small number of times. Because the library targeted alpha chains, this beta chain is an off-target read whose size means little. The chain links TRBV5-6 to TRBJ1-1; 12 nucleotides align to TRBD1. CDR3 size: 14 residues. The ends lost 3 bases at V and 6 bases at J; junction bases unmatched: 3. Germline CDR1 reads SGHDT; CDR2 reads YYEEEE. The DNA for the CDR3 is TGTGCCAGCAGCTCCCGGGACAGGGGGCCTGAAGCTTTCTTT. Residues: CASSSRDRGPEAFF.

The table lists this clonotype with many counts. As an off-target read in a library built for alpha chains, this beta chain has a frequency of little significance. This chain uses TRBV6-6 with TRBJ1-2; D not certain. Trimming stripped 0 bases from V and 1 base from J, with 9 bases between. The CDR3 is made up of 15 amino acids. Germline lookup yields CDR1 MNHNY and CDR2 SVGAGI (reference sequence). In DNA, the CDR3 is TGTGCCAGCAGTTACTCGAATCCCAATAACTATGGCTACACCTTC. Its protein is CASSYSNPNNYGYTF.

This clonotype was detected only a few times. This beta chain is off target for a library built for alpha chains, so its abundance means little. This chain connects TRBV20-1 to TRBJ2-4; D unresolved. Germline assignment: CDR1 DFQATT and CDR2 SNEGSKA (reference sequence). V lost 3 bases and J lost 0, with 9 bases in between. This CDR3 region has 14 residues. CDR3 coding DNA: TGCAGTGCTAGCAGTACAGTAGCCAAAAACATTCAGTACTTC. Its translation: CSASSTVAKNIQYF.

In its sample, this clonotype is medium-sized. This beta chain came through as a stray read in a library set up for alpha chains, and its size says little. This sequence joins TRBV2 and TRBJ1-5; TRBD1 matches 7 bases. The CDR3 totals 15 residues. V shed 7 bases and J 3 bases; nucleotides not matched to a gene: 9. Germline V gene lookup returns CDR1 SNHLY and CDR2 FYNNEI. Written as DNA, the CDR3 is TGTGCCAGCATGGGGGGACAGAGTGTCAATCAGCCCCAGCATTTT. Translation gives CASMGGQSVNQPQHF.